These T cell receptor beta chains were read from a single sample in a study of blood T cell repertoires in COVID-19. Data came from immunoSEQ multiplex PCR; TCRdb stores just in-frame clones and leaves some out. The sample shows 320,000 or so clones, less than 85% of them seen only once. The source material was PBMCs or T cells enriched from blood (not recorded which). Every receptor here comes from a woman in her twenties or thirties who had been exposed to COVID-19. Each CDR3 is given with its conserved first and last residue. The order of the fields is clone size, D gene, V gene, J gene, CDR3 DNA, CDR3 protein. A D gene is named only where the DNA matches it firmly. A row's size may be missing; if present it is once, few, many or a size class.

>.|.|TRBV5-4|TRBJ2-4
TGTGCCAGCAGCCCGAAGGGAGGAACGGCGCAGTCCATTCAGTACTTC
CASSPKGGTAQSIQYF
>.|.|TRBV2|TRBJ2-7
TGTGCCAGCAGTGTTGTTCGGGGGACTGGCGAGCAGTACTTC
CASSVVRGTGEQYF
>.|TRBD1|TRBV13|TRBJ1-6
TGTGCCAGCAGCTGGTGGACAGGGGATCAATCACCCCTCCACTTT
CASSWWTGDQSPLHF
>.|TRBD1|TRBV7-2|TRBJ1-4
TGTGCCAGCAGCACTAGGACAGGGTCAAATGAAAAACTGTTTTTT
CASSTRTGSNEKLFF
>few|TRBD1|TRBV19|TRBJ2-1
TGTGCCAGTAGTGGTACCGGGACAGGGAGGGAAAATGAGCAGTTCTTC
CASSGTGTGRENEQFF
>.|.|TRBV18|TRBJ1-2
TGTGCCAGCTCACCAGGCAGGGTCCAGGGTGGCTACACCTTC
CASSPGRVQGGYTF
>.|.|TRBV7-9|TRBJ1-4
TGTGCCAGCAGCTCAGGAAGCTATAATGAAAAACTGTTTTTT
CASSSGSYNEKLFF
>.|TRBD1|TRBV28|TRBJ1-5
TGTGCCAGCAGCGGCCCGGGACAGGGGATCAATCAGCCCCAGCATTTT
CASSGPGQGINQPQHF
>.|.|TRBV6-1|TRBJ1-3
TGTGCCAGCAGTGAAGGGACAATCGGAAACACCATATATTTT
CASSEGTIGNTIYF
>.|.|TRBV28|TRBJ1-6
TGTGCCAGCAGTTTACGGGATTCACCCCTCCACTTT
CASSLRDSPLHF
>once|TRBD1|TRBV28|TRBJ1-2
TGTGCCAGCAGTTTCGGAGGACAGGCCGGATTTTTCTATGGCTACACCTTC
CASSFGGQAGFFYGYTF
>.|.|TRBV4-1|TRBJ1-1
TGCGCCAGCAGCCGAGACATGAACACTGAAGCTTTCTTT
CASSRDMNTEAFF
>.|TRBD1|TRBV24-1|TRBJ2-7
TGTGCCACCAGTGATGGGACAGGGGGCGCCTACGAGCAGTACTTC
CATSDGTGGAYEQYF
>once|TRBD1|TRBV28|TRBJ2-2
TGTGCCAGCAGTTTGGGACAGGGGACCGGGGAGCTGTTTTTT
CASSLGQGTGELFF
>once|.|TRBV6-6|TRBJ1-4
TGTGCCAGCAGGCACCCGGGATTGGGTGAAAAACTGTTTTTT
CASRHPGLGEKLFF
>.|.|TRBV28|TRBJ1-5
TGTGCCAGCGTGGACACATGGGATAGCAATCAGCCCCAGCATTTT
CASVDTWDSNQPQHF
>once|TRBD1|TRBV2|TRBJ2-7
TGTGCCAGCAGTGTACGAGGGGGCGCGGGCGAGCAGTACTTC
CASSVRGGAGEQYF
>.|TRBD1|TRBV27|TRBJ1-4
TGTGCCAGCAGTGAGGGACAGGGGAGGGGAAAACTGTTTTTT
CASSEGQGRGKLFF
>.|TRBD1|TRBV6-5|TRBJ1-2
TGTGCCAGCAGTTACTCAGAGACAGGGGCAGGCTACACCTTC
CASSYSETGAGYTF
>.|TRBD1|TRBV24-1|TRBJ1-5
TGTGCCACCAGTGATAGGACAGGCGGCAATCAGCCCCAGCATTTT
CATSDRTGGNQPQHF
>.|TRBD2|TRBV30|TRBJ2-7
TGTGCCTGGGGTCCCCCTGGTTGGCGGGAGGGTCTCGGGCAGTACTTC
CAWGPPGWREGLGQYF
>once|TRBD1|TRBV5-1|TRBJ2-3
TGCGCCAGCAGCTCCGGACAGGGTAGGGGAGATACGCAGTATTTT
CASSSGQGRGDTQYF
>.|TRBD1|TRBV3-1/TRBV3-2|TRBJ1-2
TGTGCCAGCAGCCAAGCCATGGGACAGCGTCTTTATGGCTACACCTTC
CASSQAMGQRLYGYTF
>.|TRBD1|TRBV30|TRBJ1-2
TGTGCCTGGGGACAGGGCGCGGGAGGCTACACCTTC
CAWGQGAGGYTF
>.|TRBD1|TRBV5-1|TRBJ1-1
TGCGCCAGCAGCACTCCTGACAGGGGTAGTGAAGCTTTCTTT
CASSTPDRGSEAFF
>.|.|TRBV14|TRBJ2-4
TGTGCCAGCAGTCAAGGTGGGGGGATGTACATTCAGTACTTC
CASSQGGGMYIQYF